The present T cell receptor beta chain was sequenced within a study of blood T cell repertoires in COVID-19. Study information: Samples taken during acute and convalescent COVID-19 were collected in the United States, Italy and Spain. The analysed material was cDNA or gDNA that came from T cells, B-cell-depleted T cells, or PBMCs.

In the study's own analysis: Amplification with reference gene primers provided the estimates of nucleated cell counts. Only in-frame clones appear in the TCRdb table, and some are missing; sequencing was by immunoSEQ multiplex PCR. V, J and clone size were drawn from that table, and D and trimming were deduced from the DNA. The sample lists approximately 190,000 clones, approximately 91% occurring once. V lost 1 base and J 2 bases, leaving 9 bases between the germline ends. Germline-derived CDR1 and CDR2 are SGHDN and FVKESK. The CDR3 covers 14 residues. The chain combines TRBV14 with TRBJ2-7; D is undetermined. The specimen was peripheral blood. The TCR was taken from a man in his 70s with active or convalescent COVID-19. The DNA for the CDR3 is TGTGCCAGCAGCCAAGCTCTTAGCCCCTACGAGCAGTACTTC. This encodes CASSQALSPYEQYF.